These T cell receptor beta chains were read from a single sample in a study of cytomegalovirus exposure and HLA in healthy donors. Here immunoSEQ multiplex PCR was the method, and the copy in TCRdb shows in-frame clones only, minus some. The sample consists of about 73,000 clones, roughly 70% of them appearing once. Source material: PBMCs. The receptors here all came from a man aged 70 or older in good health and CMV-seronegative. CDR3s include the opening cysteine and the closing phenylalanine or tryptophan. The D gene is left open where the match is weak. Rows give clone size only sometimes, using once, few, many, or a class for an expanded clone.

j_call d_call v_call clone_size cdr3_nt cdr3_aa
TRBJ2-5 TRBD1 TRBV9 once TGTGCCAGCAGCTCTCGGACAGGGGGCCGTGAGACCCAGTACTTC CASSSRTGGRETQYF
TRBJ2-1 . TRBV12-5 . TGTGCTAGTGGTTGGCAAACCTACAATGAGCAGTTCTTC CASGWQTYNEQFF
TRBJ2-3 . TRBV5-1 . TGCGCCAGCAGTGAAGCGGTCGCCCCGGATACGCAGTATTTT CASSEAVAPDTQYF
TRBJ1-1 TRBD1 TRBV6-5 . TGTGCCAGCAGTAGACAGGGTACTGAAGCTTTCTTT CASSRQGTEAFF
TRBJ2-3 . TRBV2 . TGTGCCAGCAGGGACATTTCTAGCACAGATACGCAGTATTTT CASRDISSTDTQYF
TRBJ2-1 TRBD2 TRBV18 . TGTGCCAGCTCACGGGCTAGCGGGAGTCCTGAGCAGTTCTTC CASSRASGSPEQFF
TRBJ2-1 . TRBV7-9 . TGTGCCAGCAGCCCCCCAAGCGGGAATGAGCAGTTCTTC CASSPPSGNEQFF
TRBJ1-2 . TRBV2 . TGTGCCAGCAGGGAGACAGGCTATGGCTACACCTTC CASRETGYGYTF
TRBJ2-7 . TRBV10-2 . TGCGCTAGCAGTGAGAGTCAGGTTTTCTACGAGCAGTACTTC CASSESQVFYEQYF
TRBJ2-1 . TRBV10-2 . TGCGCCAGCAGGGAGGGGGGCTGGCAGTTCTTC CASREGGWQFF
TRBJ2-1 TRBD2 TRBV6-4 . TGTGCCAGCAGTGTAGAGGCTAGCGGGAACCATGAGCAGTTCTTC CASSVEASGNHEQFF
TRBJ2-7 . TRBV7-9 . TGTGCCAGCAGCTTAAATGCAGGCCAAAGCTACGAGCAGTACTTC CASSLNAGQSYEQYF
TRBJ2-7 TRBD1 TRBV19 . TGTGCCAGTAGTATGTCGGACAGGGGCGCTACCGGCTTGGAGCAGTACTTC CASSMSDRGATGLEQYF
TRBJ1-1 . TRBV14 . TGTGCCAGCAGTATAGACATTCGGAACACTGAAGCTTTCTTT CASSIDIRNTEAFF
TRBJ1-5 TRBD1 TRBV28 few TGTGCCAGCGGACAGGGTAGCAATCAGCCCCAGCATTTT CASGQGSNQPQHF
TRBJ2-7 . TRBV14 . TGTGCCAGCAGCCAAGTTGAGAGTATCTACGAGCAGTACTTC CASSQVESIYEQYF
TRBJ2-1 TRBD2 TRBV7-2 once TGTGCCAGCAGCTTGGCTAGCGGGAGGTTAAATGAGCAGTTCTTC CASSLASGRLNEQFF
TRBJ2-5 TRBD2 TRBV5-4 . TGTGCCAGCAGCTCCGCGGGGGTACCTCAAGAGACCCAGTACTTC CASSSAGVPQETQYF
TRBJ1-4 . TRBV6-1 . TGTGCCGCCAGCTGGGCTAATGAAAAATTGTTTTTT CAASWANEKLFF
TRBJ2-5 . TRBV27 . TGTGCCAGCAGTCCCTTTCGGTCTCCATACCAAGAGACCCAGTACTTC CASSPFRSPYQETQYF
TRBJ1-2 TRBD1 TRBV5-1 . TGCGCCAGCAGCCTCCGGGACAGGGGAAACTATGGCTACACCTTC CASSLRDRGNYGYTF
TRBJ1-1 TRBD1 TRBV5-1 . TGCGCCAGCAGCTTGGGGGCAGGGGGCACTGAAGCTTTCTTT CASSLGAGGTEAFF
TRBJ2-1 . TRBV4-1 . TGCGCCAGCAGCCAAGTCGGCAGGGGCCTAGACAATGAGCAGTTCTTC CASSQVGRGLDNEQFF
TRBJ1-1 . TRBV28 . TGTGCCAGCAGTTTAAGGGGCCCCTCGGGCCCTGAAGCTTTCTTT CASSLRGPSGPEAFF
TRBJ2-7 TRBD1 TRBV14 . TGTGCCAGCAGCCACATCGGGACAGGGAGCTACGAGCAGTACTTC CASSHIGTGSYEQYF
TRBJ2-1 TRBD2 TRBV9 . TGTGCCAGCAGCGCTACTAGCGGGAGGTGGCCTGAGCAGTTCTTC CASSATSGRWPEQFF
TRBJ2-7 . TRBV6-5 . TGTGCCAGCAGTGCCAACCACTACGAGCAGTACTTC CASSANHYEQYF
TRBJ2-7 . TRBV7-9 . TGTGCCAGCAGCTTAGATGGCACCTACGAGCAGTACTTC CASSLDGTYEQYF
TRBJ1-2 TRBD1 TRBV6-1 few TGTGCCAGCAGTATAACACAGGGGGGCTATGGCTACACCTTC CASSITQGGYGYTF
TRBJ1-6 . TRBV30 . TGTGCCTGGAGTCCCGGGGACATGCTAAATTCACCCCTCCACTTT CAWSPGDMLNSPLHF
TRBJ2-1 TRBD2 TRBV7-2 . TGTGCCAGCCAACTAGCGGGGAAAAATGAGCAGTTCTTC CASQLAGKNEQFF
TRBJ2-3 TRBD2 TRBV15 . TGTGCCACCAGCAGAGATCGCCGGTTACTAGCGGTCACAGATACGCAGTATTTT CATSRDRRLLAVTDTQYF
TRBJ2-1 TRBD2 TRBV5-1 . TGCGCCAGCAGCTTGGGAGCTAGCGGGGCCTCTTACAATGAGCAGTTCTTC CASSLGASGASYNEQFF
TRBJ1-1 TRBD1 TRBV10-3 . TGTGCCAATCAGGGGGGCAGGGCGAACACTGAAGCTTTCTTT CANQGGRANTEAFF
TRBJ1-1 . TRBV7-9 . TGTGCCAGCAGATTGGAGGGGAACACTGAAGCTTTCTTT CASRLEGNTEAFF
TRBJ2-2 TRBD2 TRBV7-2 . TGTGCCAGCAGCGCCTCTAGCGGGATTTGGACCGGGGAGCTGTTTTTT CASSASSGIWTGELFF
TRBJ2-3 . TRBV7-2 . TGTGCCAGCAGCTTAGACCCACCGGGATCTAGCACAGATACGCAGTATTTT CASSLDPPGSSTDTQYF
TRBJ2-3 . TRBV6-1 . TGTGCCAGCAGTGCAGGGGTCTCCACAGATATGCAGTATTTT CASSAGVSTDMQYF
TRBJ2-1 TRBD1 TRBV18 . TGTGCCAGCTCACCGACAGGGGCCCATTACAATGAGCAGTTCTTC CASSPTGAHYNEQFF
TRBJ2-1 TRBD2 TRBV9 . TGTGCCAGCAGCCTTCTGGGACTAGAGTACAATGAGCAGTTCTTC CASSLLGLEYNEQFF
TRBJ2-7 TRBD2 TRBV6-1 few TGTGCCAGCAGTACGGGACTAGCGTTTTACGAGCAGTACTTC CASSTGLAFYEQYF
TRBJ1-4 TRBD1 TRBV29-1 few TGCAGCGTGGACAGGGCTGGGACTAATGAAAAACTGTTTTTT CSVDRAGTNEKLFF
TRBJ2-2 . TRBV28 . TGTGCCAGCAGTTTAACAGGGACCGGGGAGCTGTTTTTT CASSLTGTGELFF
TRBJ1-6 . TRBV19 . TGTGCCAGTAGTATAGGTTCCAGGGAGGATTCACCCCTCCACTTT CASSIGSREDSPLHF
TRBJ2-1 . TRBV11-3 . TGTGCCAGCAGCTCCGACGGGGGTTACAATGAGCAGTTCTTC CASSSDGGYNEQFF
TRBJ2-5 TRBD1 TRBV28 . TGTGCCAGCAGTTCTCATACAGGGGGCTTGGAGGAGACCCAGTACTTC CASSSHTGGLEETQYF
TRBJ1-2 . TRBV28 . TGTGCCAGCAGTTTAGCCCAGGGCTACACCTTC CASSLAQGYTF
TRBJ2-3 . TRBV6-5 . TGTGCCAGCAGTTACTCTCGCAGGGTGGTCACAGATACGCAGTATTTT CASSYSRRVVTDTQYF
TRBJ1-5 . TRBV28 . TGTGCCAGCAGGGGGGACACATATAGCAATCAGCCCCAGCATTTT CASRGDTYSNQPQHF
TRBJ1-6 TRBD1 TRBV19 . TGTGCCAGTAGTCTCGCCGGGACAGTGAATTCACCCCTCCACTTT CASSLAGTVNSPLHF
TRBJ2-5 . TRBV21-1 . TGTGCCAGCAGCAAAGGAACTAGCGGGGGGGCCGGGGAGACCCAGTACTTC CASSKGTSGGAGETQYF
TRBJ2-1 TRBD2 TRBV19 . TGTGCCAGTAGTATAGATGGGCCTAGCGGGAGAAATGAGCAGTTCTTC CASSIDGPSGRNEQFF
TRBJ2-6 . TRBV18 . TGTGCCAGCTCACCACCGGGGGCGGATTCTGGGGCCAACGTCCTGACTTTC CASSPPGADSGANVLTF
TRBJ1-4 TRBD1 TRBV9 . TGTGCCAGCAGCGTCGGGGACAGTAGAACGGGACGGGGGGGGAAACTGTTTTTT CASSVGDSRTGRGGKLFF
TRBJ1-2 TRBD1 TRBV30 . TGTGCCTGGAGGGAGACAGGGGGCTTTGGCTACACCTTC CAWRETGGFGYTF
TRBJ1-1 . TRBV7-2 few TGTGCCAGCAGCTTCCAGGTCGGGGGTAGGACTGAAGCTTTCTTT CASSFQVGGRTEAFF
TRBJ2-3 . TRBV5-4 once TGTGCCAGCAGCCCTCAACAGGGAGGGGATACGCAGTATTTT CASSPQQGGDTQYF
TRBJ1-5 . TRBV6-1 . TGTGCCAGCAGACCAGGGTTCCAGCCCCAGCATTTT CASRPGFQPQHF
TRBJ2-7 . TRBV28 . TGTGCCAGCAGTCTTCCCCCCCCTAAGGGGGAGCAGTACTTC CASSLPPPKGEQYF
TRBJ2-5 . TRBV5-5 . TGTGCCAGCAGCATGGGTCACAGAGAAGAGACCCAGTACTTC CASSMGHREETQYF